A selection of T cell receptor beta chains follows, all from one sample in a study of blood T cell repertoires in COVID-19. Produced via immunoSEQ multiplex PCR; TCRdb's table is partial and in-frame only. The sample includes approximately 120,000 clones, 85% seen only once; the top ten take under 8%. The source material was peripheral blood. The receptors were gathered from an elderly man with active or convalescent COVID-19. Both conserved end residues are part of each CDR3. Fields, in order: clone size, J gene, V gene, D gene, CDR3 protein, CDR3 DNA. The D gene is left open where the match is weak. Size is stated for part of the rows, as once, few or many counts, or as a class when the clone is expanded.

. | TRBJ2-7 | TRBV18 | . | CASSLGGEQYF | TGTGCCAGCTCCTTGGGGGGCGAGCAGTACTTC
. | TRBJ1-2 | TRBV28 | TRBD1 | CASSLRTGSFADGYTF | TGTGCCAGCAGTTTAAGGACAGGGTCATTTGCTGATGGCTACACCTTC
once | TRBJ2-3 | TRBV19 | TRBD1 | CASSRGSQGGTDTQYF | TGTGCCAGTAGTAGAGGGAGTCAGGGGGGCACAGATACGCAGTATTTT
. | TRBJ1-5 | TRBV5-1 | TRBD1 | CASSLATGGNQPQHF | TGCGCCAGCAGCTTGGCAACAGGGGGCAATCAGCCCCAGCATTTT
. | TRBJ1-1 | TRBV7-3 | . | CASSLTGGNTEAFF | TGTGCCAGCAGCTTAACAGGGGGGAACACTGAAGCTTTCTTT
once | TRBJ1-5 | TRBV28 | TRBD1 | CASSTGANQPQHF | TGTGCCAGCAGTACAGGGGCAAATCAGCCCCAGCATTTT
few | TRBJ2-1 | TRBV13 | TRBD2 | CASTLAGFYNEQFF | TGTGCCAGCACCCTAGCGGGTTTCTACAATGAGCAGTTCTTC
. | TRBJ1-5 | TRBV10-2 | TRBD1 | CASSDDRGNQPQHF | TGCGCCAGCAGCGACGACAGGGGCAATCAGCCCCAGCATTTT
. | TRBJ2-1 | TRBV7-9 | TRBD1 | CASSLVQGAGYEQFF | TGTGCCAGCAGCTTAGTGCAGGGGGCCGGGTATGAGCAGTTCTTC
few | TRBJ1-2 | TRBV15 | . | CATSRDRGYTF | TGTGCCACCAGCAGAGACCGTGGCTACACCTTC
. | TRBJ2-3 | TRBV11-3 | TRBD2 | CASSIEAAGGPQGDTQYF | TGTGCCAGCAGCATAGAGGCGGCGGGGGGGCCGCAGGGAGATACGCAGTATTTT
once | TRBJ2-2 | TRBV5-1 | . | CASSLFSGVNTGELFF | TGCGCCAGCAGCTTGTTTTCGGGGGTGAACACCGGGGAGCTGTTTTTT
. | TRBJ1-6 | TRBV6-6 | . | CASRTGLRSPLHF | TGTGCCAGCAGAACAGGGTTGCGATCACCCCTCCACTTT
. | TRBJ2-2 | TRBV10-3 | TRBD2 | CAISETSGTSGELFF | TGTGCCATCAGTGAGACTTCCGGGACTAGCGGGGAGCTGTTTTTT
. | TRBJ2-5 | TRBV6-1 | TRBD2 | CASSEGVGRAQYF | TGTGCCAGCAGTGAAGGGGTGGGGAGGGCCCAGTACTTC
. | TRBJ2-5 | TRBV3-1/TRBV3-2 | . | CASSPPTVSLGETQYF | TGTGCCAGCAGCCCCCCGACAGTAAGTTTGGGTGAGACCCAGTACTTC
. | TRBJ2-3 | TRBV9 | TRBD2 | CASSGTSGRAVDTQYF | TGTGCCAGCAGCGGAACTAGCGGGAGGGCCGTGGATACGCAGTATTTT
. | TRBJ1-5 | TRBV19 | . | CASKSEQGSNQPQHF | TGTGCCAGTAAGTCCGAACAGGGTTCGAATCAGCCCCAGCATTTT
. | TRBJ1-5 | TRBV7-2 | . | CASSFRDSNQPQHF | TGTGCCAGCAGCTTCCGAGATAGCAATCAGCCCCAGCATTTT
few | TRBJ2-7 | TRBV19 | . | CASSINQGGYEQYF | TGTGCCAGTAGTATCAACCAGGGGGGATACGAGCAGTACTTC
. | TRBJ2-3 | TRBV7-3 | TRBD2 | CASSPWAGDTDTQYF | TGTGCCAGCAGCCCCTGGGCGGGGGACACAGATACGCAGTATTTT
. | TRBJ1-1 | TRBV5-1 | . | CASSLVGGATHTEAFF | TGCGCCAGCAGCTTGGTCGGAGGAGCGACTCACACTGAAGCTTTCTTT
. | TRBJ2-5 | TRBV19 | . | CASTGTSKTQYF | TGTGCCAGTACAGGGACATCAAAGACCCAGTACTTC
. | TRBJ1-2 | TRBV5-1 | . | CASSLGRGDNYGYTF | TGCGCCAGCAGCTTGGGTAGGGGCGATAACTATGGCTACACCTTC
. | TRBJ2-1 | TRBV7-3 | TRBD2 | CASSPRYVSGSVNEQFF | TGTGCCAGCAGCCCTCGATACGTTAGCGGGAGCGTCAATGAGCAGTTCTTC
. | TRBJ2-7 | TRBV6-6 | . | CASSYDRHYEQYF | TGTGCCAGCAGCTACGACAGGCACTACGAGCAGTACTTC
. | TRBJ2-2 | TRBV11-3 | . | CASSLAPGGVGGELFF | TGTGCCAGCAGCTTAGCCCCCGGCGGGGTTGGCGGGGAGCTGTTTTTT
. | TRBJ2-5 | TRBV7-2 | . | CASSLANRQETQYF | TGTGCCAGCAGCTTAGCGAACAGGCAAGAGACCCAGTACTTC
. | TRBJ1-1 | TRBV19 | . | CASRGLGNTEAFF | TGTGCCAGTAGGGGACTGGGGAACACTGAAGCTTTCTTT
. | TRBJ2-2 | TRBV27 | TRBD2 | CASSFAGVRTGELFF | TGTGCCAGCAGTTTTGCGGGGGTGCGCACCGGGGAGCTGTTTTTT
. | TRBJ2-1 | TRBV4-1 | TRBD2 | CASSQATSELGSYNEQFF | TGCGCCAGCAGCCAAGCAACTAGCGAGTTGGGTTCCTACAATGAGCAGTTCTTC
. | TRBJ1-2 | TRBV28 | TRBD1 | CASQGRTGTPYGYTF | TGTGCCAGTCAGGGGAGGACAGGGACTCCCTATGGCTACACCTTC
. | TRBJ1-4 | TRBV9 | . | CASSVAGERQKLFF | TGTGCCAGCAGCGTAGCAGGGGAACGTCAAAAACTGTTTTTT
. | TRBJ2-2 | TRBV18 | . | CASSPGGRDTGELFF | TGTGCCAGCTCACCCGGGGGAAGAGACACCGGGGAGCTGTTTTTT
. | TRBJ2-1 | TRBV5-1 | . | CASSKDYLYNEQFF | TGCGCCAGCAGCAAGGACTATTTATACAATGAGCAGTTCTTC
. | TRBJ1-1 | TRBV5-4 | . | CASSSQGYEAEAFF | TGTGCCAGCAGCTCACAGGGCTACGAAGCTGAAGCTTTCTTT
. | TRBJ2-2 | TRBV5-4 | . | CASSLERTFSTGELFF | TGTGCCAGCAGCTTGGAACGGACATTTAGTACCGGGGAGCTGTTTTTT
. | TRBJ2-2 | TRBV6-6 | TRBD1 | CASSPPGQGRTGELFF | TGTGCCAGCAGCCCCCCGGGACAGGGTCGGACCGGGGAGCTGTTTTTT
. | TRBJ2-1 | TRBV7-2 | TRBD2 | CASSSSGRGNEQFF | TGTGCCAGCAGCTCTAGCGGGAGGGGGAATGAGCAGTTCTTC
. | TRBJ2-5 | TRBV7-2 | . | CASFRDSGETQYF | TGTGCCAGTTTCCGGGACAGCGGGGAGACCCAGTACTTC
. | TRBJ1-1 | TRBV7-8 | . | CASSLVRGFDTEAFF | TGTGCCAGCAGCTTAGTTCGGGGGTTTGACACTGAAGCTTTCTTT
. | TRBJ2-5 | TRBV5-1 | TRBD1 | CASSLAGGTVQETQYF | TGCGCCAGCAGCTTGGCAGGTGGGACAGTACAAGAGACCCAGTACTTC
. | TRBJ2-7 | TRBV3-1/TRBV3-2 | . | CASRKGTSEQYF | TGTGCCAGCAGGAAAGGGACATCCGAGCAGTACTTC
. | TRBJ2-5 | TRBV7-3 | . | CASSLNRRETQYF | TGTGCCAGCAGCTTAAATCGGCGGGAGACCCAGTACTTC
. | TRBJ1-2 | TRBV11-2 | TRBD1 | CASSLVGTGGRNYGYTF | TGTGCCAGCAGCTTAGTAGGTACAGGGGGTAGGAACTATGGCTACACCTTC
. | TRBJ2-5 | TRBV5-1 | TRBD1 | CASSDGVGQGETQYF | TGCGCCAGCAGCGACGGAGTGGGACAGGGAGAGACCCAGTACTTC
. | TRBJ2-5 | TRBV5-1 | TRBD2 | CASSNGLAGGSRETQYF | TGCGCCAGCAGCAACGGACTAGCGGGGGGGTCTCGAGAGACCCAGTACTTC
. | TRBJ2-3 | TRBV24-1 | TRBD2 | CATGTSGRGTDTQYF | TGTGCCACCGGGACTAGCGGGAGAGGGACAGATACGCAGTATTTT
. | TRBJ1-5 | TRBV6-5 | TRBD1 | CASSKQGTQNQPQHF | TGTGCCAGCAGTAAACAGGGGACCCAAAATCAGCCCCAGCATTTT
. | TRBJ1-1 | TRBV30 | TRBD1 | CAWSPAGGYTEAFF | TGTGCCTGGAGCCCCGCAGGGGGCTACACTGAAGCTTTCTTT
. | TRBJ1-1 | TRBV3-1/TRBV3-2 | . | CASSPRGGAEAFF | TGTGCCAGCAGCCCCCGGGGGGGCGCTGAAGCTTTCTTT
. | TRBJ1-5 | TRBV30 | TRBD1 | CAWSPGTGGNQPQHF | TGTGCCTGGAGTCCCGGGACAGGGGGCAATCAGCCCCAGCATTTT
. | TRBJ2-7 | TRBV7-9 | TRBD1 | CASSGSRDRYEQYF | TGTGCCAGCAGCGGTTCCCGGGACAGGTACGAGCAGTACTTC
. | TRBJ2-3 | TRBV29-1 | TRBD1 | CSVGRDRADTQYF | TGCAGCGTTGGCCGGGACAGGGCCGATACGCAGTATTTT
. | TRBJ2-2 | TRBV11-2 | . | CASRITGANGELFF | TGTGCCAGCAGAATCACGGGAGCCAATGGGGAGCTGTTTTTT
. | TRBJ2-3 | TRBV5-1 | . | CASSSQGGTDTQYF | TGCGCCAGCAGCTCACAGGGCGGCACAGATACGCAGTATTTT
. | TRBJ1-6 | TRBV7-9 | TRBD1 | CASSLEGTGAGNSPLHF | TGTGCCAGCAGCTTAGAGGGGACAGGGGCCGGCAATTCACCCCTCCACTTT
. | TRBJ2-7 | TRBV6-5 | TRBD1 | CASTATGAYEQYF | TGTGCCAGCACTGCCACAGGGGCCTACGAGCAGTACTTC